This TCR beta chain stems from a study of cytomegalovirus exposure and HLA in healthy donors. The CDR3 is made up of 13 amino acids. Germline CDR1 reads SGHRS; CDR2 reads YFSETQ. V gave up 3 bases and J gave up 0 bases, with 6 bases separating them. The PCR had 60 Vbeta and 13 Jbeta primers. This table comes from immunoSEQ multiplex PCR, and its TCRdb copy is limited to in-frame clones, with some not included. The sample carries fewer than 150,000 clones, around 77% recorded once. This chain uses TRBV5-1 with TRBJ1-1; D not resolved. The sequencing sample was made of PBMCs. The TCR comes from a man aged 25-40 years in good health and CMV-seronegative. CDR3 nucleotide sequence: TGCGCCAGCAGCTCAACAATGAACACTGAAGCTTTCTTT. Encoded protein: CASSSTMNTEAFF.